A single TCR beta chain is shown here with its context. The data were obtained in a study of regulatory T cells in long-lasting Graves disease. Time point specified: persistent/refractory GD, antithyroid drugs over 5 years with positive TRAb. With RNA extracted from PBMCs as input, the TCR library was made. Building the TCR beta libraries relied on iRepertoire HTBI primers, and CDR3 regions underwent Arm-PCR. MiXCR, applied by TCRdb to the multiplex PCR reads, yields one record per CDR3 protein. The sample shows around 400,000 distinct CDR3 sequences, over 20% of them seen only once. CDR3 length equals 18 residues. The germline V gene has CDR1 SGHVS and CDR2 FNYEAQ. The V and J ends lost 4 bases and 4 bases respectively, with 22 bases between them.

The material was peripheral blood mononuclear cells (PBMCs), obtained when the disease was refractory, from a patient treated with antithyroid drugs. The gene calls are TRBV7-6 and TRBJ2-2; the D gene is possibly TRBD2 (5 bases). This receptor was obtained from a female donor with Graves disease. The DNA of the CDR3 is TGTGCCAGCAGCTATACCCTCGTGGAAGTGGGAGTCACCGGGGAGCTGTTTTTT. Translated, it gives CASSYTLVEVGVTGELFF. The full variable domain, its missing parts supplied by reference TRBV7-6 and TRBJ2-2, is GAGVSQSPRYKVTKRGQDVALRCDPISGHVSLYWYRQALGQGPEFLTYFNYEAQQDKSGLPNDRFSAERPEGSISTLTIQRTEQRDSAMYRCASSYTLVEVGVTGELFFGEGSRLTVL.